A single sample is the source of the 10 T cell receptor beta chains below, sequenced in a study of beta chain features in type 1 diabetes. Reverse transcribing all isolated RNA meant expressed TCRB transcripts were sequenced. Repertoires were generated with immunoSEQ multiplex PCR, while TCRdb's copy carries only in-frame clones and drops some. The table records hundreds of thousands of clones, 11% to 15% of them present only once. The source material was naive CD4+ T cells from blood. The receptor source for this set is a man in his thirties or forties in good health.

CDR3 protein: CSGASPNEQFF. The CDR3 region has the DNA TGCAGTGGGGCTAGTCCAAATGAGCAGTTCTTC. This sequence joins TRBV20-1 and TRBJ2-1, with no clear D. Trimming cost V 7 bases and J 7 bases, with 11 bases left between them. CDR1 and CDR2 from the germline V gene are DFQATT and SNEGSKA (reference sequence). The CDR3 covers 11 residues.

The chain joins TRBV29-1 to TRBJ2-5; possible D gene TRBD1, 5 bases. Trimming shortened V by 2 bases and J by 4 bases, and 11 bases separated the two germline ends. The CDR3 is 13 amino acids. CDR1 is SQVTM, CDR2 ANQGSEA, per germline. For the CDR3, the DNA is TGCAGCGTTGAAAACAGGTATCGAGAGACCCAGTACTTC. Translated, it gives CSVENRYRETQYF. The entire variable domain, with the rest obtained from reference TRBV29-1 and TRBJ2-5, is as follows: SAVISQKPSRDICQRGTSLTIQCQVDSQVTMMFWYRQQPGQSLTLIATANQGSEATYESGFVIDKFPISRPNLTFSTLTVSNMSPEDSSIYLCSVENRYRETQYFGPGTRLLVL.

The chain carries TRBV6-6 and TRBJ2-3; TRBD2 matches at 11 bases. Trimming cost V 4 bases and J 0 bases; bases outside gene matches: 3. The CDR3 spans 16 residues. Germline assignment: CDR1 MNHNY and CDR2 SVGAGI (reference sequence). In DNA, the CDR3 is TGTGCCAGCAGTTTAGCGGGAGGGCGAAGCACAGATACGCAGTATTTT. It encodes CASSLAGGRSTDTQYF.

Comment on this clone: A read error may produce the germline difference seen at one junction end. The DNA for the CDR3 is TGTGCTAGCAGCTTACGACAGGGTTCCACAGATACGCAGTATTTT. It translates to CASSLRQGSTDTQYF. The chain carries TRBV7-7 and TRBJ2-3, with TRBD1 matching over 7 bases. This CDR3 contains 15 residues. Germline V gene sequence: CDR1 SSHAT, CDR2 FNYEAQ (reference sequence). The entire variable domain, with the rest obtained from reference TRBV7-7 and TRBJ2-3, is as follows: GAGVSQSPRYKVTKRGQDVTLRCDPISSHATLYWYQQALGQGPEFLTYFNYEAQPDKSGLPSDRFSAERPEGSISTLTIQRTEQRDSAMYRCASSLRQGSTDTQYFGPGTRLTVL.

The sample holds a few counts of this clone. This sequence joins TRBV29-1 and TRBJ2-2; D is uncertain. In germline, CDR1 is SQVTM, CDR2 ANQGSEA. Trimming cost V 4 bases and J 5 bases, with 11 bases left between them. The CDR3 is 13 amino acids. The CDR3 DNA reads TGCAGCGTTGGCAGAGGTCAAACCGGGGAGCTGTTTTTT. The encoded protein is CSVGRGQTGELFF.

This clone was picked up a small number of times. This rearrangement joins TRBV5-1 to TRBJ1-1; perhaps TRBD1 as D (6 bases). V was shortened by 5 bases and J by 1 base, with 15 bases between the two germline ends. Germline CDR1 reads SGHRS; CDR2 reads YFSETQ. The CDR3 sequence is 15 residues long. CDR3 region: CASRPNRATNTEAFF. In DNA, the CDR3 is TGCGCCAGCAGGCCGAACAGGGCGACGAACACTGAAGCTTTCTTT.

This clone has a handful of counts. The chain joins TRBV6-1 to TRBJ2-7; D might be TRBD2 (5 bases). The V end was cut by 7 bases, the J end by 1 base, with 14 bases between. Germline assignment: CDR1 MNHNS and CDR2 SASEGT. This CDR3 spans 14 amino acids. CDR3 sequence (DNA): TGTGCCAGCATGCGGGCCGTGGGTTCCTACGAGCAGTACGTC. Amino acids: CASMRAVGSYEQYV.

This clone was picked up a small number of times. The same CDR3 can be traced to other DNA sequences in this sample. V and J are TRBV4-3 and TRBJ2-2, with D unresolved. V lost 0 bases, J lost 5 bases, and 4 bases lay in between. Germline CDR1 LGHNA, CDR2 YSLEER. CDR3 length equals 13 residues. The CDR3 reads CASSQDRTGELFF. CDR3 DNA: TGCGCCAGCAGCCAAGACAGAACCGGGGAGCTGTTTTTT.

There are a few counts of this clone. V is TRBV4-1 and J is TRBJ2-3, with TRBD2 matching 12 bases. The J segment lost 1 base and the V segment lost 0 bases, leaving 8 bases of the junction unmatched. The CDR3 covers 19 residues. Germline V lookup: CDR1 MGHRA, CDR2 YSYEKL. The CDR3, as DNA: TGCGCCAGCAGCCAAGAGAGAAACCGACTAGCGGGGGGCACAGATACGCAGTATTTT. This codes for CASSQERNRLAGGTDTQYF.

This sequence joins TRBV6-1 and TRBJ2-1, with 10 nucleotides matching TRBD2. Germline values: CDR1 MNHNS, CDR2 SASEGT. Unmatched junction bases numbered 8, after V lost 2 bases and J lost 4 bases. This CDR3 contains 17 residues. The CDR3: CASSERPRTSGYNEQFF. CDR3 DNA: TGTGCCAGCAGTGAACGCCCCCGGACTAGCGGTTACAATGAGCAGTTCTTC.